A single sample gave rise to the 15 T cell receptor beta chains below, sequenced in a study of human T cells and chemical hapten exposure. Time point noted: patch test 1, 2 weeks after DPC sensitization. The treatment: therapeutic diphenylcyclopropenone sensitization with weekly scalp DPC. TCRdb re-analysed the RACE reads in MiXCR, keeping a single row per CDR3 protein. The table records 95,000 to 150,000 distinct CDR3 sequences, roughly an eighth of them present only once. Material: whole blood, obtained in connection with sensitization to the hapten diphenylcyclopropenone (DPC). These receptors came from a man between 18 and 29 years old with alopecia areata. Some clones in this sample may be carry-over from other donors' samples.

This clonotype was seen a handful of times. J is TRBJ1-4 and V is TRBV4-2; no clear D gene. The CDR3 spans 13 residues. The V gene lost 4 bases and the J gene lost 5 bases, with 8 bases spanning the gap. The V gene's germline CDR1 is LGHNA and CDR2 YNFKEQ. The CDR3 is CASSRDLNEKLFF. The DNA for the CDR3 is TGTGCCAGCAGCCGCGACCTAAATGAAAAACTGTTTTTT.

This clonotype has only a few counts. This chain joins TRBV10-2 and TRBJ2-5, with a weak D call TRBD2 (5 bases). The CDR3 loop spans 13 amino acids. V lost 3 bases, J lost 5 bases, and 10 bases lay in between. CDR1 WSHSY and CDR2 SAAADI come from the germline V gene. As DNA, the CDR3 is TGCGCCAGCAGTGAAGCGGAGCGGGAGACCCAGTACTTC. It codes for CASSEAERETQYF.

In this sample, this clonotype turned up a few times. The chain couples TRBV4-3 to TRBJ1-1; possible D gene TRBD1, 6 bases. V was clipped by 0 bases and J by 3 bases, with 11 bases between them. Looked up from germline, CDR1 is LGHNA and CDR2 is YSLEER. The CDR3 is made up of 15 amino acids. In nucleotides, the CDR3 is TGCGCCAGCAGCCAAGATATGAGGGGGTACACTGAAGCTTTCTTT. Protein product: CASSQDMRGYTEAFF.

As for this clonotype: One junction end disagrees with the germline gene, perhaps due to a read error. The rearrangement links TRBV29-1 to TRBJ2-1; 15 bases align to TRBD2. From germline, CDR1 is SQVTM and CDR2 ANQGSEA. There are 15 residues in the CDR3. The CDR3 region has the DNA TGCAGCGTAGAAGGGACTAGCGGGGGGTACAATGAGCAGTTCTTC. This gives the protein CSVEGTSGGYNEQFF.

The sample holds a few counts of this clonotype. The chain uses TRBV24-1 and TRBJ2-5; no firm D call. The germline V gene has CDR1 KGHDR and CDR2 SFDVKD. V shed 4 bases and J shed 0 bases, with 14 bases lying between them. This CDR3 comprises 16 residues. In DNA form, the CDR3 reads TGTGCCACCAGTGACCCGACGGACGGAAACCAAGAGACCCAGTACTTC. It codes for CATSDPTDGNQETQYF.

The sample holds a few counts of this clonotype. V is TRBV6-1 and J is TRBJ2-2; no firm D call. The CDR3 contains 12 residues. Germline-derived CDR1 and CDR2 are MNHNS and SASEGT. Trimming cost V 10 bases and J 1 base, with 7 bases left between them. The CDR3 coding sequence is TGTGCCATCCGACAGAACACCGGGGAGCTGTTTTTT. Its protein is CAIRQNTGELFF.

The sample holds a few counts of this clonotype. The chain has TRBV6-1 and TRBJ1-6, with a possible D match to TRBD1 (5 bases). CDR3 size: 13 residues. CDR1 is MNHNS, CDR2 SASEGT, per germline. The V and J ends lost 11 bases and 7 bases respectively, with 15 bases between them. The CDR3 loop is CAGRGQGNSPLHF. CDR3 in DNA: TGTGCCGGCCGTGGACAAGGGAATTCACCCCTCCACTTT.

The rearrangement uses TRBV28 and TRBJ1-5, with 8 bases aligning to TRBD1. The CDR3 has 17 amino acids. CDR1 and CDR2 (germline): MDHEN, SYDVKM. After removal of 4 bases from V and 4 bases from J, the junction contained 12 bases not matched to a gene. CDR3 protein: CASSSPQGARINQPQHF. The DNA for the CDR3 is TGTGCCAGCAGTTCCCCGCAGGGGGCGAGAATTAATCAGCCCCAGCATTTT.

The chain links TRBV12-2 to TRBJ1-4; the D call TRBD1 from the table was never checked on the DNA. TRBV12-2 is labeled a pseudogene. This CDR3 has 20 residues. The CDR3 DNA sequence: TGTGCAAGTCGCTTAAGGGTGGGACGACAGGAATTTATTACTAATGAAAAACTGTTTTTT. This gives the protein CASRLRVGRQEFITNEKLFF.

The CDR3 DNA reads as TGTGCCAGCAGTAATGAAAAACTGTTTTTT. Protein: CASSNEKLFF. J is TRBJ1-4 and V is TRBV28; D not resolved. This CDR3 comprises 10 residues. The germline V gene has CDR1 MDHEN and CDR2 SYDVKM. V lost 5 bases to trimming and J lost 5 bases, with 0 bases between them.

The rearrangement uses TRBV20-1 and TRBJ2-7; perhaps TRBD2 as D (6 bases). Per the germline V gene, CDR1 is DFQATT and CDR2 is SNEGSKA (reference sequence). The CDR3 length is 13 residues. Trimming stripped 5 bases from V and 2 bases from J, with 13 bases between. The CDR3 sequence: CSAPAGRTYEQYF. The CDR3 coding sequence is TGCAGTGCTCCCGCGGGGCGAACCTACGAGCAGTACTTC.

The chain carries TRBV7-9 and TRBJ2-7; D not resolved. The CDR3 runs 11 residues. CDR1 is SEHNR, CDR2 FQNEAQ, per germline (reference sequence). Trimming removed 8 bases at V and 2 bases at J, with 7 bases between. The CDR3 DNA follows: TGTGCCAGCGGTGAGACCTACGAGCAGTACGTC. Amino acid sequence: CASGETYEQYV.

The chain joins TRBV9 to TRBJ1-2; perhaps TRBD1 as D (5 bases). The CDR3 totals 11 residues. The germline CDR1 and CDR2 sequences are SGDLS and YYNGEE. Trimming removed 4 bases at V and 11 bases at J, with 12 bases between. Here the CDR3 DNA reads TGTGCCAGCAGCTCACGGCGGGGGTACACCTTC. Translating gives CASSSRRGYTF. Variable domain in full (rest from reference TRBV9 and TRBJ1-2): DSGVTQTPKHLITATGQRVTLRCSPRSGDLSVYWYQQSLDQGLQFLIQYYNGEERAKGNILERFSAQQFPDLHSELNLSSLELGDSALYFCASSSRRGYTFGSGTRLTVV.

This clonotype was picked up a small number of times. V gene TRBV7-8 combines with J gene TRBJ2-6; D is perhaps TRBD1 (6 bases). This CDR3 region has 17 residues. Germline V lookup: CDR1 SGHVS, CDR2 FQNEAQ. Trimming stripped 0 bases from V and 7 bases from J, with 16 bases between. The CDR3 loop reads CASSLALRTGIANVLTF. In DNA form, the CDR3 reads TGTGCCAGCAGCTTAGCGTTGAGAACAGGGATAGCCAACGTCCTGACTTTC.

The chain employs TRBV11-1 and TRBJ1-1, with D unclear. Germline lookup yields CDR1 SGHAT and CDR2 FQDESV (reference sequence). The V end lost 4 bases, the J end lost 4 bases, and 10 bases lay between the germline ends. This CDR3 has 13 residues. CDR3 nucleotide sequence: TGTGCCAGCAGCTCCATCTGGGGCACTGAAGCTTTCTTT. Translated: CASSSIWGTEAFF.